A selection of T cell receptor beta chains follows, all from one sample in a study of shared clonotypes between healthy human individuals. Only in-frame clones appear in the TCRdb table, and some are missing; sequencing was by immunoSEQ multiplex PCR. The table shows roughly 2 million clones, with 95% occurring only once. Sequenced input: naive CD4+ T cells sorted from blood. The receptors were sampled from a young man in good health. Each CDR3 is given with its conserved first and last residue. A D gene is named only where the DNA matches it firmly. Size tells how often a clone was seen (once, few, many) or the class of an expanded clone, and some rows leave it out.

CDR3nt: TGTGCCAGCAGCCCCCGACAGACTGGATATAACACTGAAGCTTTCTTT
CDR3aa: CASSPRQTGYNTEAFF
v_gene: TRBV9
j_gene: TRBJ1-1
abundance: .
d_gene: .

CDR3nt: TGTGCCACGGCGGGAGGTCCCTCCTACGAGCAGTACTTC
CDR3aa: CATAGGPSYEQYF
v_gene: TRBV6-6
j_gene: TRBJ2-7
abundance: .
d_gene: TRBD2

CDR3nt: TGTGCCAGCAGCCAAGGGGGCAGGAACACTGAAGCTTTCTTT
CDR3aa: CASSQGGRNTEAFF
v_gene: TRBV14
j_gene: TRBJ1-1
abundance: .
d_gene: .

CDR3nt: TGCGCCAGCAGCAGCCCCGGGGAGCTGTTTTTT
CDR3aa: CASSSPGELFF
v_gene: TRBV5-1
j_gene: TRBJ2-2
abundance: .
d_gene: .

CDR3nt: TGCGCCAGCAGCTTGGAGGATAACATTCAGTACTTC
CDR3aa: CASSLEDNIQYF
v_gene: TRBV5-1
j_gene: TRBJ2-4
abundance: .
d_gene: .

CDR3nt: TGTGCCAGCAGCTTAGAGGCAACACCTGGCTCCTATAATTCACCCCTCCACTTT
CDR3aa: CASSLEATPGSYNSPLHF
v_gene: TRBV7-9
j_gene: TRBJ1-6
abundance: .
d_gene: .

CDR3nt: TGTGCCAGCAGTTACGTGCCGGGGACAGGGGGCTTTGGCTACACCTTC
CDR3aa: CASSYVPGTGGFGYTF
v_gene: TRBV6-5
j_gene: TRBJ1-2
abundance: .
d_gene: TRBD1

CDR3nt: TGCGCCAGCAACCATGGACTAGCGGGACAGGATGAGCAGTTCTTC
CDR3aa: CASNHGLAGQDEQFF
v_gene: TRBV5-1
j_gene: TRBJ2-1
abundance: .
d_gene: TRBD2

CDR3nt: TGCGCCAGCAGCCAAGATTTGTATCCTAACTATGGCTACACCTTC
CDR3aa: CASSQDLYPNYGYTF
v_gene: TRBV4-1
j_gene: TRBJ1-2
abundance: .
d_gene: .

CDR3nt: TGCGCCAGCAGTGAGACGCAGGTTTCGGGCTACACCTTC
CDR3aa: CASSETQVSGYTF
v_gene: TRBV10-1
j_gene: TRBJ1-2
abundance: .
d_gene: .

CDR3nt: TGTGCCAGCTCTCCAGGGCAGACTTTAAACAATGAGCAGTTCTTC
CDR3aa: CASSPGQTLNNEQFF
v_gene: TRBV18
j_gene: TRBJ2-1
abundance: .
d_gene: .

CDR3nt: TGTGCCAGCAGCTTATTTCCAGGGAACTATGGCTACACCTTC
CDR3aa: CASSLFPGNYGYTF
v_gene: TRBV14
j_gene: TRBJ1-2
abundance: .
d_gene: .

CDR3nt: TGTGCCATCAGTAAACTAGCGGGAGGGAACAATGAGCAGTTCTTC
CDR3aa: CAISKLAGGNNEQFF
v_gene: TRBV10-3
j_gene: TRBJ2-1
abundance: .
d_gene: TRBD2

CDR3nt: TGTGCCAGCAGTGGGGGGAAAGGGGATCGAAACATTCAGTACTTC
CDR3aa: CASSGGKGDRNIQYF
v_gene: TRBV6-1
j_gene: TRBJ2-4
abundance: .
d_gene: .

CDR3nt: TGTGCCAGCCGGGCGGGGGCCGTGGGCTACACCTTC
CDR3aa: CASRAGAVGYTF
v_gene: TRBV25-1
j_gene: TRBJ1-2
abundance: few
d_gene: .

CDR3nt: TGCGCCAGCAGCTTGACGGGACAGAGCTCCTACGAGCAGTACTTC
CDR3aa: CASSLTGQSSYEQYF
v_gene: TRBV5-1
j_gene: TRBJ2-7
abundance: once
d_gene: TRBD1

CDR3nt: TGTGCCAGCAGCAGGACAGCTAGGGAGGAGACCCAGTACTTC
CDR3aa: CASSRTAREETQYF
v_gene: TRBV5-4
j_gene: TRBJ2-5
abundance: .
d_gene: .

CDR3nt: TGTGCCAGCAGCTTAACTCGACACCCAGATACGCAGTATTTT
CDR3aa: CASSLTRHPDTQYF
v_gene: TRBV7-3
j_gene: TRBJ2-3
abundance: .
d_gene: .

CDR3nt: TGTGCCAGCATCGGACTAGCGGGAGCTGAGACCCAGTACTTC
CDR3aa: CASIGLAGAETQYF
v_gene: TRBV6-5
j_gene: TRBJ2-5
abundance: .
d_gene: TRBD2

CDR3nt: TGTGCCAGCAGTTTATTCGACAGGGAAAGTCAAGGGCAGTACTTC
CDR3aa: CASSLFDRESQGQYF
v_gene: TRBV28
j_gene: TRBJ2-7
abundance: .
d_gene: TRBD1

CDR3nt: TGTGCCAGTAGTATGCACTATGGAAAGGCGGAAATCTATAATTCACCCCTCCACTTT
CDR3aa: CASSMHYGKAEIYNSPLHF
v_gene: TRBV19
j_gene: TRBJ1-6
abundance: .
d_gene: .

CDR3nt: TGTGCCATCAATATCGGGACAGGTAGTTATGGCTACACCTTC
CDR3aa: CAINIGTGSYGYTF
v_gene: TRBV10-3
j_gene: TRBJ1-2
abundance: .
d_gene: TRBD1